This TCR delta chain comes out of a study of Vδ1+ human thymocytes. General observations from the study: Unlike peripheral blood Vdelta1+ controls, thymic delta-chain sequences included approximately 20% Vdelta2 and few Vdelta3. Thymic TRG and TRD repertoires appeared highly polyclonal.

This CDR3 is built from 16 residues. CDR1 and CDR2 from the germline V gene are GEAIGNYY and EKD. V shed 3 bases and J 2 bases; nucleotides not matched to a gene: 8. Extracted RNA was reverse transcribed into cDNA. CDR3 amplicons came from multiplex PCR with pooled V-gene forward and constant-region reverse primers. TCRdb re-processed the multiplex PCR reads using CATT. The table lists about 58,000 delta-chain clones, approximately 16% of them singletons. This clone was detected many times. Its antigen is unidentified. The chain combines TRDV2 with TRDJ1; 10 bases match TRDD3. The material sequenced was Vdelta1+ gamma-delta thymocytes from the thymus. Noted subset: FACS-sorted CD3+ TCRalphabeta- TCRVdelta1+ TCRVdelta2- thymocytes. This clonotype originated in a girl less than two years old who had congenital heart surgery. CDR3 residues: CACDPARLGDTDKLIF. In DNA, the CDR3 is TGTGCCTGTGACCCCGCGCGACTGGGGGATACCGATAAACTCATCTTT.